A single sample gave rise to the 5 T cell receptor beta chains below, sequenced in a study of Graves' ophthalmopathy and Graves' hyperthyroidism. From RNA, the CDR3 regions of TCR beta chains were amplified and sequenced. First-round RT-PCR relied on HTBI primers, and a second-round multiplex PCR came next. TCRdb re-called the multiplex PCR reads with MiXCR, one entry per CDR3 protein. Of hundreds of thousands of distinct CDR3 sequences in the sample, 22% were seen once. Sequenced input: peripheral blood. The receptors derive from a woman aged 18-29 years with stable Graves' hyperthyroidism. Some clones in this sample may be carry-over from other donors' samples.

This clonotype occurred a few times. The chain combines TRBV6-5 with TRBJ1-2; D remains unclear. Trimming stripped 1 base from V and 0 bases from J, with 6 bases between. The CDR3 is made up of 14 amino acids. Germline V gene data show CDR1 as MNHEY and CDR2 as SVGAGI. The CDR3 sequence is CASSYWGSNYGYTF. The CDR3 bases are TGTGCCAGCAGTTACTGGGGTTCTAACTATGGCTACACCTTC.

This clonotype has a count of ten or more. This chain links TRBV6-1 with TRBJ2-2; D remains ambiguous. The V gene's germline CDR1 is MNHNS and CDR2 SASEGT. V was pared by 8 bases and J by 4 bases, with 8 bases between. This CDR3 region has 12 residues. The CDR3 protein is CASGRPTGELFF. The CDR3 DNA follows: TGTGCCAGCGGGCGTCCCACCGGGGAGCTGTTTTTT.

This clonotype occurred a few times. The CDR3 reads CASSLGGFSWEQYF. The CDR3 DNA follows: TGTGCCAGCAGTTTAGGGGGGTTTTCTTGGGAGCAGTACTTC. The chain is built from TRBV28 and TRBJ2-7, with D tentatively TRBD2 (6 bases). CDR1 and CDR2 from the germline V gene are MDHEN and SYDVKM. Trimming removed 2 bases at V and 7 bases at J, with 15 bases between. CDR3 length: 14 amino acids.

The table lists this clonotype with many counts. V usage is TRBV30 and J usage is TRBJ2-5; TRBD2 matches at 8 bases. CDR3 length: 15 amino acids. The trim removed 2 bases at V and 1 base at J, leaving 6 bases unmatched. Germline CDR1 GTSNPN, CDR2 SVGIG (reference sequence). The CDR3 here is CAWSTGLAVQETQYF. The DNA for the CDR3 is TGTGCCTGGAGTACCGGACTAGCCGTCCAAGAGACCCAGTACTTC. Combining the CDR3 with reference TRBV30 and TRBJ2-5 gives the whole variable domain SQTIHQWPATLVQPVGSPLSLECTVEGTSNPNLYWYRQAAGRGLQLLFYSVGIGQISSEVPQNLSASRPQDRQFILSSKKLLLSDSGFYLCAWSTGLAVQETQYFGPGTRLLVL.

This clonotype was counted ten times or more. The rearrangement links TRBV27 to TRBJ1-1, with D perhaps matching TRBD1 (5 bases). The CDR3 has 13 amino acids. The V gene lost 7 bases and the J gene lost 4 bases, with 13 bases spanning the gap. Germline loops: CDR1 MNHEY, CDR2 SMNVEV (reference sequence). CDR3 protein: CASTGGGVTEAFF. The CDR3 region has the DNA TGTGCCAGCACCGGAGGAGGGGTCACTGAAGCTTTCTTT.